The rows below give T cell receptor beta chains drawn from one sample of a study of blood T cell repertoires in COVID-19. Sequencing used immunoSEQ multiplex PCR; TCRdb keeps in-frame clones, though not all of them. The sample has 150,000 to 200,000 clones, roughly 77% seen once. The sequenced material came from PBMCs or T cells enriched from blood (not recorded which). These receptors were collected from a woman in her forties or fifties with acute COVID-19. Each CDR3 is given with its conserved first and last residue. A D gene is named only where the DNA matches it firmly. Rows may omit the clone size; those that give it use once, few, many or a size class.

>TRBJ1-1|-|TRBV30|few
CAWSSGIPTEAFF
TGTGCCTGGAGTTCAGGGATCCCTACTGAAGCTTTCTTT
>TRBJ1-2|-|TRBV11-2|once
CASSLGGGVGYTF
TGTGCCAGCAGCTTAGGGGGGGGAGTTGGCTACACCTTC
>TRBJ1-1|-|TRBV12-3/TRBV12-4|-
CASSQTGVTEAFF
TGTGCCAGCAGTCAGACAGGCGTCACTGAAGCTTTCTTT
>TRBJ2-2|TRBD1|TRBV25-1|many
CASREGQGHTGELFF
TGTGCCAGCAGGGAGGGACAGGGACACACCGGGGAGCTGTTTTTT
>TRBJ1-5|-|TRBV7-9|-
CASSPPGNQPQHF
TGTGCCAGCAGCCCCCCCGGGAATCAGCCCCAGCATTTT
>TRBJ1-2|-|TRBV9|-
CASSVGQNYGYTF
TGTGCCAGCAGCGTAGGACAGAACTATGGCTACACCTTC
>TRBJ2-1|-|TRBV12-3/TRBV12-4|-
CASRKTENEQFF
TGTGCCAGCAGGAAGACAGAAAATGAGCAGTTCTTC
>TRBJ1-3|-|TRBV11-2|-
CASSFPLGGTSGNTIYF
TGTGCCAGCAGCTTTCCCCTCGGGGGGACTTCTGGAAACACCATATATTTT
>TRBJ2-5|TRBD1|TRBV7-8|-
CASSLEGQKETQYF
TGTGCCAGCAGCCTAGAGGGACAGAAAGAGACCCAGTACTTC
>TRBJ2-1|-|TRBV27|-
CASTAGGNEQFF
TGTGCCAGCACCGCAGGCGGGAATGAGCAGTTCTTC
>TRBJ2-2|TRBD2|TRBV24-1|few
CATSRGVYTGELFF
TGTGCCACCAGCCGGGGGGTCTACACCGGGGAGCTGTTTTTT
>TRBJ2-1|TRBD1|TRBV4-3|once
CASSQTPGQGGNEQFF
TGCGCCAGCAGCCAAACACCGGGACAGGGAGGGAATGAGCAGTTCTTC
>TRBJ2-5|TRBD2|TRBV28|-
CASSFHPGEGTQYF
TGTGCCAGCAGTTTTCACCCGGGGGAGGGGACCCAGTACTTC
>TRBJ1-2|-|TRBV14|-
CASSQDPGHPGRGYTF
TGTGCCAGCAGCCAAGATCCGGGACACCCCGGTCGGGGCTACACCTTC
>TRBJ2-3|TRBD1|TRBV27|-
CASRRQGDSTDTQYF
TGTGCCAGCAGACGACAGGGCGATAGCACAGATACGCAGTATTTT
>TRBJ2-1|TRBD1|TRBV6-1|-
CASSEDRGPYNEQFF
TGTGCCAGCAGTGAGGACAGGGGTCCTTACAATGAGCAGTTCTTC
>TRBJ2-1|TRBD1|TRBV24-1|-
CATSVGGGINEQFF
TGTGCCACCAGTGTAGGGGGCGGTATCAATGAGCAGTTCTTC
>TRBJ1-5|TRBD1|TRBV30|-
CAWSGGQGSNQPQHF
TGTGCCTGGAGTGGAGGACAGGGGAGCAATCAGCCCCAGCATTTT
>TRBJ1-1|-|TRBV2|many
CASSRRDTEAFF
TGTGCCAGCAGTCGGAGGGACACTGAAGCTTTCTTT
>TRBJ2-3|-|TRBV5-1|-
CASSLAAGSGTDTQYF
TGCGCCAGCAGCTTGGCCGCTGGTAGCGGCACAGATACGCAGTATTTT
>TRBJ2-5|-|TRBV10-3|-
CAISESGGETQYF
TGTGCCATCAGTGAGTCGGGAGGAGAGACCCAGTACTTC
>TRBJ1-4|-|TRBV4-1|few
CASSQEFGLAGLFF
TGCGCCAGCAGCCAAGAGTTTGGTTTAGCGGGACTGTTTTTT
>TRBJ2-2|TRBD2|TRBV28|-
CASSSGGGGTGELFF
TGTGCCAGCAGTTCTGGCGGGGGAGGAACCGGGGAGCTGTTTTTT